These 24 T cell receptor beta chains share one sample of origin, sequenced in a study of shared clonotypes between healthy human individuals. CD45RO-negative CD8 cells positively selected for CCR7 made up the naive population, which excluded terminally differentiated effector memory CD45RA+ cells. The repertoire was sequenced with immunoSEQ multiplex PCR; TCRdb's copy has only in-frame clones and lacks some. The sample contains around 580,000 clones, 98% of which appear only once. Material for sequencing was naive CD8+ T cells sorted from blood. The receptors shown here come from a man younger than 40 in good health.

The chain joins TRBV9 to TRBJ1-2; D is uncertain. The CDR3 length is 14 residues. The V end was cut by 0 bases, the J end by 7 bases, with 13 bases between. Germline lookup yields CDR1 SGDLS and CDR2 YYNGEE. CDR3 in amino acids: CASSVDFRSSGYTF. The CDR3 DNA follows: TGTGCCAGCAGCGTAGACTTCCGCAGTTCTGGCTACACCTTC.

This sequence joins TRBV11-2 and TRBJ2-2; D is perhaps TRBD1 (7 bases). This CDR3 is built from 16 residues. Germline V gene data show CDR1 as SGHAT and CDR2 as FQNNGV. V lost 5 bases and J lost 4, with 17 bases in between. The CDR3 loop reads CASSLPGGLLTGELFF. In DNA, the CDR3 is TGTGCCAGCAGCCTCCCAGGGGGACTTCTCACCGGGGAGCTGTTTTTT. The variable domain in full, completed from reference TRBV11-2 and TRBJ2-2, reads EAGVAQSPRYKIIEKRQSVAFWCNPISGHATLYWYQQILGQGPKLLIQFQNNGVVDDSQLPKDRFSAERLKGVDSTLKIQPAKLEDSAVYLCASSLPGGLLTGELFFGEGSRLTVL.

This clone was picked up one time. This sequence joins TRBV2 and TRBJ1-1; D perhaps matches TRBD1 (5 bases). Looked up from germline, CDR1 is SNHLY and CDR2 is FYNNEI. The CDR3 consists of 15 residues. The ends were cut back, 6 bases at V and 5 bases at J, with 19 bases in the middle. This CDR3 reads CASSTPRTGGTEAFF. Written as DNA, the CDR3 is TGTGCCAGCAGCACCCCGAGGACCGGGGGTACTGAAGCTTTCTTT.

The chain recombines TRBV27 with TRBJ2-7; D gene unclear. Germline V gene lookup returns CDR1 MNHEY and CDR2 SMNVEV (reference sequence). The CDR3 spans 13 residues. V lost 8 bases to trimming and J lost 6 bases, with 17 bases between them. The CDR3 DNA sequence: TGTGCCAGCCAAGACCCAAGGGTCGGCGAGCAGTACTTC. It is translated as CASQDPRVGEQYF.

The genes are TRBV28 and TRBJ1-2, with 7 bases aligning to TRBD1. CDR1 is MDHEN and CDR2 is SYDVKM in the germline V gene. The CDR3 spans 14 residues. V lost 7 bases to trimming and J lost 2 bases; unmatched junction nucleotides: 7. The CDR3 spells CASNDGTANYGYTF. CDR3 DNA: TGTGCCAGCAACGACGGGACAGCCAACTATGGCTACACCTTC.

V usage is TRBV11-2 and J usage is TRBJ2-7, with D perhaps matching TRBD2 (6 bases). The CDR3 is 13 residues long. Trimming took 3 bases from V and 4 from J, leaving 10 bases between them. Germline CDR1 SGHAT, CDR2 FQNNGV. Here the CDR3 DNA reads TGTGCCAGCAGCTTGGGGAGCGGGTACGAGCAGTACTTC. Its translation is CASSLGSGYEQYF.

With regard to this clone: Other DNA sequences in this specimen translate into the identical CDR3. In DNA form, the CDR3 reads TGCAGCGTTGTGGCGGATACGCAGTATTTT. It codes for CSVVADTQYF. V gene TRBV29-1 combines with J gene TRBJ2-3; D not resolved. Trimming removed 4 bases from V and 6 bases from J, with 5 bases in between. Germline CDR1 and CDR2: SQVTM and ANQGSEA. This CDR3 is built from 10 residues.

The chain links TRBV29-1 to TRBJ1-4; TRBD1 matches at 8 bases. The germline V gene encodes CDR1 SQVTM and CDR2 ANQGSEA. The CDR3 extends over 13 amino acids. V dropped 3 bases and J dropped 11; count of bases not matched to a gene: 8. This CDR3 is CSVEVQGAGKLFF. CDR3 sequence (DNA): TGCAGCGTTGAGGTTCAGGGGGCCGGGAAACTGTTTTTT.

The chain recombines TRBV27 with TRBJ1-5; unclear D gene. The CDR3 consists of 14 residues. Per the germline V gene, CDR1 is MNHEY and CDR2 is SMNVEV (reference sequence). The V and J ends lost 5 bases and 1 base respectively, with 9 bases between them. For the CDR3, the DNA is TGTGCCAGCAGTCGGGTAAGAAGCAATCAGCCCCAGCATTTT. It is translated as CASSRVRSNQPQHF.

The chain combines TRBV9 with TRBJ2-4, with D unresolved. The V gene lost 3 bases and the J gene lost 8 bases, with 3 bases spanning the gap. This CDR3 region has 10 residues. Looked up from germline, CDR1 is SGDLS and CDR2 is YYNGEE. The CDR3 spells CASSGDIQYF. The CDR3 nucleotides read TGTGCCAGCAGCGGAGACATTCAGTACTTC.

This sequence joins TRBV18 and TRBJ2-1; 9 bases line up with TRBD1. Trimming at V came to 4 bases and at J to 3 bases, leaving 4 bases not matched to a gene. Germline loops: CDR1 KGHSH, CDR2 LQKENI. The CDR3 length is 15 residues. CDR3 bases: TGTGCCAGCTCACGGCCGGGACAGGGCTACAATGAGCAGTTCTTC. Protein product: CASSRPGQGYNEQFF.

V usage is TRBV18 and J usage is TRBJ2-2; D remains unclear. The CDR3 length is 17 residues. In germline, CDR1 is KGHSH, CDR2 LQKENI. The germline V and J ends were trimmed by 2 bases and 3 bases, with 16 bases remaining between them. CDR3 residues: CASSPTRRKRDTGELFF. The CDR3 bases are TGTGCCAGCTCACCAACTCGTCGCAAAAGGGACACCGGGGAGCTGTTTTTT.

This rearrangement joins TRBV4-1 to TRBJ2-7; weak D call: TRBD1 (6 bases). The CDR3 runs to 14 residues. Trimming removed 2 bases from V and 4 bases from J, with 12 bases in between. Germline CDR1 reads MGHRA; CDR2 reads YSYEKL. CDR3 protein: CASSQNSGVYEQYF. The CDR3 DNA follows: TGCGCCAGCAGCCAAAACTCAGGGGTTTACGAGCAGTACTTC.

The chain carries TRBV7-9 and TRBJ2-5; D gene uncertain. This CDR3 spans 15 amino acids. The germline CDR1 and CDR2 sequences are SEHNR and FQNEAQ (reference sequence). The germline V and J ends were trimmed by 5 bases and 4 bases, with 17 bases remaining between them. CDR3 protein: CASSPPRAATETQYF. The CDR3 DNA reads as TGTGCCAGCAGCCCGCCCCGGGCAGCGACAGAGACCCAGTACTTC.

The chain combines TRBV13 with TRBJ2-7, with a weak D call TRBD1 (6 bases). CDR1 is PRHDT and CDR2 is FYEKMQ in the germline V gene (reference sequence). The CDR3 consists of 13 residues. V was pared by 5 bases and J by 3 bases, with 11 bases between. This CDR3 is CASSVQTGYEQYF. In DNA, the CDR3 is TGTGCCAGCAGCGTACAGACAGGCTACGAGCAGTACTTC.

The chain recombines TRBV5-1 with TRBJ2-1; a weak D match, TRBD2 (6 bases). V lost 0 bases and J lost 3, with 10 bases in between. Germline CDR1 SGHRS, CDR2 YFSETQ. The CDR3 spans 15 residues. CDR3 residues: CASSLVGGGYNEQFF. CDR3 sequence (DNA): TGCGCCAGCAGCTTGGTCGGGGGAGGCTACAATGAGCAGTTCTTC.

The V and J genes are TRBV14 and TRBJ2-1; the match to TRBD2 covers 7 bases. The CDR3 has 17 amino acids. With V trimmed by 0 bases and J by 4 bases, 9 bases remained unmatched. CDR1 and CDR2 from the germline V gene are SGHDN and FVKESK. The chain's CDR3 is CASSQEPRTRGYNEQFF. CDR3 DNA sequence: TGTGCCAGCAGCCAAGAGCCGCGGACTAGAGGGTACAATGAGCAGTTCTTC.

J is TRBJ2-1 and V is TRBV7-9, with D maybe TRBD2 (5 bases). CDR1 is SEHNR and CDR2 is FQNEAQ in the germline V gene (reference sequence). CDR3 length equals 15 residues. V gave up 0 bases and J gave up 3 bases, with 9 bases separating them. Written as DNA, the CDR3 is TGTGCCAGCAGCTTAGCGCCTAGCATCTACAATGAGCAGTTCTTC. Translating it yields CASSLAPSIYNEQFF. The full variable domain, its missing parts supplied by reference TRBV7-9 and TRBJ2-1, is DTGVSQNPRHKITKRGQNVTFRCDPISEHNRLYWYRQTLGQGPEFLTYFQNEAQLEKSRLLSDRFSAERPKGSFSTLEIQRTEQGDSAMYLCASSLAPSIYNEQFFGPGTRLTVL.

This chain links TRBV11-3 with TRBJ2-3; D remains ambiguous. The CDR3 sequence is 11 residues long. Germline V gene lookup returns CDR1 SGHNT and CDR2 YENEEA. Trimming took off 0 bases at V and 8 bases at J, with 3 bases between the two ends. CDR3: CASSLDGTQYF. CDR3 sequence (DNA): TGTGCCAGCAGCTTAGATGGTACGCAGTATTTT.

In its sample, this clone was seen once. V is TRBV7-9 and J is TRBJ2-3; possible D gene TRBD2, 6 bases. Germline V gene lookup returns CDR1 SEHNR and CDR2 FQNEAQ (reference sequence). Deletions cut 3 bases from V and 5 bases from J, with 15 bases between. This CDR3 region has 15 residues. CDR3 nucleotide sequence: TGTGCCAGCAGCTTCCGCGGGAAGACGGTAGATACGCAGTATTTT. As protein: CASSFRGKTVDTQYF.

CDR3 nucleotides: TGTGCCAGCAGTGAAGCGGCCACAGATACGCAGTATTTT. Protein product: CASSEAATDTQYF. The V and J genes are TRBV2 and TRBJ2-3; no clear D. Germline V CDR1 and CDR2: SNHLY, FYNNEI. Trimming pared 0 bases from V and 2 bases from J, leaving 3 bases between. CDR3 length equals 13 residues.

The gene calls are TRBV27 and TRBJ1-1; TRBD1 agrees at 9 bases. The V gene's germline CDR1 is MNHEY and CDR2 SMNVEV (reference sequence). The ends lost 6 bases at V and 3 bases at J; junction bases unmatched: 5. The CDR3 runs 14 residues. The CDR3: CASSSWTGDTEAFF. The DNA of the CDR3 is TGTGCCAGCAGCTCGTGGACAGGGGACACTGAAGCTTTCTTT.

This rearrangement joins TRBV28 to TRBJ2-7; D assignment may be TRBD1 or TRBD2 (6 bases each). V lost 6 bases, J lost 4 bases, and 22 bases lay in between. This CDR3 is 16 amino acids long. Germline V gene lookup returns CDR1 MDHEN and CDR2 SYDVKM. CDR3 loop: CASSPIRRDTDYEQYF. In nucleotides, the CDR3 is TGTGCCAGCAGCCCTATACGGCGGGACACCGATTACGAGCAGTACTTC.

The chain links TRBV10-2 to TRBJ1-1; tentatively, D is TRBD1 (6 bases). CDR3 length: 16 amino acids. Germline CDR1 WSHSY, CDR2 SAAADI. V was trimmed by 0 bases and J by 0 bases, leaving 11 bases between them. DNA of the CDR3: TGCGCCAGCAGTGAGTCCCTAGGGGGATTGAACACTGAAGCTTTCTTT. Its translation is CASSESLGGLNTEAFF.